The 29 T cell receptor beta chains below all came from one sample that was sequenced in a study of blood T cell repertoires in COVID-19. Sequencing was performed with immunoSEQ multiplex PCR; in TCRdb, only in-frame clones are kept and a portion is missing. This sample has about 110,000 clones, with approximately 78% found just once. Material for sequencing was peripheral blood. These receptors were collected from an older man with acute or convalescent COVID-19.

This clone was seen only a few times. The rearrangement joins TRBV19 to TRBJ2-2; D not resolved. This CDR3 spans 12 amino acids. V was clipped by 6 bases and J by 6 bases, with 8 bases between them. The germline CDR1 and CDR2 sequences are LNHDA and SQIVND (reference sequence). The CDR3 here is CASSLSAGELFF. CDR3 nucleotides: TGTGCCAGTAGCTTGAGTGCCGGGGAGCTGTTTTTT.

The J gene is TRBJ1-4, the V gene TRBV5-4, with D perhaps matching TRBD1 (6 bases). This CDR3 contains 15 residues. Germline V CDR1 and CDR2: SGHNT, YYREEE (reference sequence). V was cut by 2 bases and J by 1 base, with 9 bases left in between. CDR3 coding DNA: TGTGCCAGCAGCTTCGGGGGGCGAACTAATGAAAAACTGTTTTTT. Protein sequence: CASSFGGRTNEKLFF.

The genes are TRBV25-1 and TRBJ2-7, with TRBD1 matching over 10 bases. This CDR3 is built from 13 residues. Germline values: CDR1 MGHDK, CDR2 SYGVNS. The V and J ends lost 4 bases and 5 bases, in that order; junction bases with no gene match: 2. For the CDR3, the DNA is TGTGCCAGCAGTGGGGACAGGGGTCACGAGCAGTACTTC. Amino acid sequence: CASSGDRGHEQYF.

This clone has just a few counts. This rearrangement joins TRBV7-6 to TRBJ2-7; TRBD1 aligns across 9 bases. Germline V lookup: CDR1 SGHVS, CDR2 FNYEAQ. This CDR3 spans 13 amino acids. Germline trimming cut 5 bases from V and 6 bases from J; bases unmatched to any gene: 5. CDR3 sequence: CASSPADRGEQYF. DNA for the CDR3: TGTGCCAGCAGCCCAGCGGACAGGGGCGAGCAGTACTTC.

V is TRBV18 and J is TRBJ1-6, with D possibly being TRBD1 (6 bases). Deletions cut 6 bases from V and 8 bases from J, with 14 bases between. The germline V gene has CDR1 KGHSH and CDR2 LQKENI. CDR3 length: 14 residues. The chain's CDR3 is CASSNDRLYSPLHF. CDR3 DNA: TGTGCCAGCTCCAACGACAGGCTATATTCACCCCTCCACTTT.

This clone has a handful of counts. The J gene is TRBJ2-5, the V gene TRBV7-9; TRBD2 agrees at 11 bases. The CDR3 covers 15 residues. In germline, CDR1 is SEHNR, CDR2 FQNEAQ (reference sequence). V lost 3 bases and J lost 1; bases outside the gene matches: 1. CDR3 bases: TGTGCCAGCAGCTTGGGACTAGCGGCCCAAGAGACCCAGTACTTC. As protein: CASSLGLAAQETQYF.

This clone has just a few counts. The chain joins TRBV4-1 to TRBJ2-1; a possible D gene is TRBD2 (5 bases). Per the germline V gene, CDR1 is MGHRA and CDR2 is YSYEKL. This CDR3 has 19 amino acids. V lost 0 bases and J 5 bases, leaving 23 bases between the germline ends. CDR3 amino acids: CASSQDLFWTATGDNEQFF. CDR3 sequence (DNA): TGCGCCAGCAGCCAAGATCTCTTTTGGACGGCCACCGGGGACAATGAGCAGTTCTTC.

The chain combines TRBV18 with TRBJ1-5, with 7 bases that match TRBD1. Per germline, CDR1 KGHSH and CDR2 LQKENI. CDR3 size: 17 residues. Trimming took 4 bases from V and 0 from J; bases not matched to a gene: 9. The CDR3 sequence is CASSRDRVKDSNQPQHF. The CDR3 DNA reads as TGTGCCAGCTCACGGGACAGAGTGAAGGATAGCAATCAGCCCCAGCATTTT.

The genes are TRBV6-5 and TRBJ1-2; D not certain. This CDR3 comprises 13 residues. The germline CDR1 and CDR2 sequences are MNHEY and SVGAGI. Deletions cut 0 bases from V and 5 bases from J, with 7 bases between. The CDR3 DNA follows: TGTGCCAGCAGTTACTCAGGACTGTATGGCTACACCTTC. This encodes CASSYSGLYGYTF.

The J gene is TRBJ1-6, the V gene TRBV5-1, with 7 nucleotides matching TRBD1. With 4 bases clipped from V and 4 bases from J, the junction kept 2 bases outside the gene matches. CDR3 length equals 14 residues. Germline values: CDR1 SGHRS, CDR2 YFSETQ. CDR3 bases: TGCGCCAGCAGCCAGGGACAGTATAATTCACCCCTCCACTTT. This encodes CASSQGQYNSPLHF.

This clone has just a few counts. The CDR3 sequence: CASSYSGAPYNEQFF. CDR3 DNA sequence: TGTGCCAGCAGTTACAGCGGAGCCCCCTACAATGAGCAGTTCTTC. This chain joins TRBV6-5 and TRBJ2-1; D is possibly TRBD2 (5 bases). Germline CDR1 is MNHEY and CDR2 is SVGAGI. V was shortened by 2 bases and J by 2 bases, with 10 bases between the two germline ends. CDR3 size: 15 residues.

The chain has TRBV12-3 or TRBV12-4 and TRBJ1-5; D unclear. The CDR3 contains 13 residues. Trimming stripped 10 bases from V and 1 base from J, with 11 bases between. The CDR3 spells CATRGMSNQPQHF. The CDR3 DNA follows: TGTGCCACCCGAGGAATGAGCAATCAGCCCCAGCATTTT.

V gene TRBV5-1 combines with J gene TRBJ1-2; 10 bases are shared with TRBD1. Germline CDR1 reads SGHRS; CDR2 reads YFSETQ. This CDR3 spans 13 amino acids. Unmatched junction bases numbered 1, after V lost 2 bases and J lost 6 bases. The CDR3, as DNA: TGCGCCAGCAGCTTTGGGACAGGGGATGGCTACACCTTC. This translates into CASSFGTGDGYTF.

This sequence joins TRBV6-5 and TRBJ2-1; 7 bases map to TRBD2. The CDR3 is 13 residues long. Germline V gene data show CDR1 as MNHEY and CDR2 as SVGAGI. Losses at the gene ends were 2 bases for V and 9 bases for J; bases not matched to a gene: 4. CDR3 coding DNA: TGTGCCAGCAGTTACCCGGGGGAGGGTGAGCAGTTCTTC. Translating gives CASSYPGEGEQFF.

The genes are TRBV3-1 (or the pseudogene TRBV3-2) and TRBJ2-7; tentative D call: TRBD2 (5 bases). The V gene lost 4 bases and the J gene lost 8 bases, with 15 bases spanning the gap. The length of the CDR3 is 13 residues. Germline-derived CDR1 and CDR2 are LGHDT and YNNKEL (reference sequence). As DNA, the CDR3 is TGTGCCAGCAGCCCCTCTAGCCCCAACAAGCAGTACTTC. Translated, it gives CASSPSSPNKQYF.

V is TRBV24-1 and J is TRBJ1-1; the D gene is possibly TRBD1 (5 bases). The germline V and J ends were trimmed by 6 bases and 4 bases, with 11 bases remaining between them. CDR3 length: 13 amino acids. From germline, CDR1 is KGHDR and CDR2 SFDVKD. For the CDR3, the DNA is TGTGCCACCAGTATCGGGGGAAGCACTGAAGCTTTCTTT. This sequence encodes CATSIGGSTEAFF.

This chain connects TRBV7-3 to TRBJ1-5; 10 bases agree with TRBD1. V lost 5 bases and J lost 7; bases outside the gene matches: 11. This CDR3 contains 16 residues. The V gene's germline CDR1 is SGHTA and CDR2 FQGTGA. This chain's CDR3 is CASSHGTGVNVQPQHF. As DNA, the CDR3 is TGTGCCAGCAGCCACGGGACAGGGGTAAATGTACAGCCCCAGCATTTT.

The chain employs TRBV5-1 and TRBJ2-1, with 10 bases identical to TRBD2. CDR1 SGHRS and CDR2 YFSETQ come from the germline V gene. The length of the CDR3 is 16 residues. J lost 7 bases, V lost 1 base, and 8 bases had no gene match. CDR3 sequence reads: CASSLMASGSGNEQFF. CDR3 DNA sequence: TGCGCCAGCAGCTTGATGGCTAGCGGGAGCGGGAATGAGCAGTTCTTC.

The CDR3 region is CASSRQGLITGELFF. The CDR3 bases are TGTGCCAGCAGTAGACAGGGTTTAATAACCGGGGAGCTGTTTTTT. The chain couples TRBV6-5 to TRBJ2-2, with 7 nucleotides matching TRBD1. Germline values: CDR1 MNHEY, CDR2 SVGAGI. V lost 5 bases, J lost 5 bases, and 8 bases stayed unmatched. This CDR3 spans 15 amino acids.

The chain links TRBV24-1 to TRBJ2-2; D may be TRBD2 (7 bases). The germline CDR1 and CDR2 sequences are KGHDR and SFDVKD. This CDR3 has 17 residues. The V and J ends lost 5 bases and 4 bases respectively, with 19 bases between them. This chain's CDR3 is CATSGQGGAGRTGELFF. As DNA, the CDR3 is TGTGCCACCAGTGGCCAAGGGGGGGCAGGCCGCACCGGGGAGCTGTTTTTT.

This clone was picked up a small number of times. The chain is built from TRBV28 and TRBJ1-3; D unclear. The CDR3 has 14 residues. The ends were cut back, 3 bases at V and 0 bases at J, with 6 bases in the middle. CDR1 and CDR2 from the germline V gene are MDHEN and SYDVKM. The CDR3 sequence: CASSFGYSGNTIYF. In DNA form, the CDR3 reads TGTGCCAGCAGTTTCGGGTACTCTGGAAACACCATATATTTT.

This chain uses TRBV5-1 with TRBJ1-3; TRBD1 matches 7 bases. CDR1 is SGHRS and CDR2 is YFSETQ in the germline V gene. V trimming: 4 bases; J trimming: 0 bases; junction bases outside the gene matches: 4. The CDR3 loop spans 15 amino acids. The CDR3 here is CASSRTGDSGNTIYF. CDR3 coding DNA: TGCGCCAGCAGCCGCACAGGGGACTCTGGAAACACCATATATTTT.

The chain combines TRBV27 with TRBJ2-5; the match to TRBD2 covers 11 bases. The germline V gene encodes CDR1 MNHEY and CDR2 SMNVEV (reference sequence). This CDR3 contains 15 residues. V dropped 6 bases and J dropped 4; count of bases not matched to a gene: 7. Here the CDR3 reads CASRRTSGGVETQYF. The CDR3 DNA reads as TGTGCCAGCAGGCGAACTAGCGGGGGCGTAGAGACCCAGTACTTC.

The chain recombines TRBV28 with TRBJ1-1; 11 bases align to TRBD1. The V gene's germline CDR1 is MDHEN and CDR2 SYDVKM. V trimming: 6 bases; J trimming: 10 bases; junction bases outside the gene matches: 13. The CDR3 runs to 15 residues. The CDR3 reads CASRGRDRGTVGAFF. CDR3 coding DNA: TGTGCCAGCAGGGGCCGGGACAGGGGGACTGTTGGAGCTTTCTTT.

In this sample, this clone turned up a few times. The CDR3 DNA reads as TGTGCCAGCAGTTTTAGGGGACTCGGGGTAAGAACTGAAGCTTTCTTT. Translating gives CASSFRGLGVRTEAFF. The chain employs TRBV28 and TRBJ1-1, with D possibly matching TRBD1 (5 bases). CDR3 size: 16 residues. Germline loops: CDR1 MDHEN, CDR2 SYDVKM. With 3 bases removed from V and 5 bases from J, the gap between germline ends came to 19 bases. Drawing the rest from reference TRBV28 and TRBJ1-1, the complete variable domain is DVKVTQSSRYLVKRTGEKVFLECVQDMDHENMFWYRQDPGLGLRLIYFSYDVKMKEKGDIPEGYSVSREKKERFSLILESASTNQTSMYLCASSFRGLGVRTEAFFGQGTRLTVV.

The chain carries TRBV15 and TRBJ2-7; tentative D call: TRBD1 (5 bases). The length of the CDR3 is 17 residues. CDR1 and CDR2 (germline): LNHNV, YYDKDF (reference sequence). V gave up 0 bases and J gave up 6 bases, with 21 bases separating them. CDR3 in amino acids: CATSRESRRQGKGEQYF. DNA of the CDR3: TGTGCCACCAGCAGAGAATCCCGGCGGCAGGGAAAAGGCGAGCAGTACTTC.

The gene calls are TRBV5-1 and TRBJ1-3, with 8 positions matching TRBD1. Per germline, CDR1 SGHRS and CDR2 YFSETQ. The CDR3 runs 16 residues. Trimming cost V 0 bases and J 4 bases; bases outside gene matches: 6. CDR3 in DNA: TGCGCCAGCAGCTTGGCCAGGGGGCGAGCCGGAAACACCATATATTTT. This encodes CASSLARGRAGNTIYF.

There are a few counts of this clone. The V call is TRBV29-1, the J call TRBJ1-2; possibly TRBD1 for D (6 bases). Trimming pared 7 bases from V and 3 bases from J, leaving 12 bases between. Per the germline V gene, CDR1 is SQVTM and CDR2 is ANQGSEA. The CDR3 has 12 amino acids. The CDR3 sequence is CSGTTGYYGYTF. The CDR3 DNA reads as TGCAGCGGGACGACAGGCTACTATGGCTACACCTTC.

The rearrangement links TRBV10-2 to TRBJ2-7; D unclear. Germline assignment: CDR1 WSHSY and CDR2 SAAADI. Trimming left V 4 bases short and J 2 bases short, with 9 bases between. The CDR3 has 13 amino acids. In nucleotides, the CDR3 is TGCGCCAGCAGTGCGTCACTTACCTACGAGCAGTACTTC. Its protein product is CASSASLTYEQYF.